This T cell receptor (beta chain) stems from a study of cytotoxic CD8 clonotypes in ibrutinib-treated CLL. About the study: Investigators collected response samples after a median approximately eleven months of treatment, range 6 to 36. General observations from the study: Private clonotypes, not public ones, expanded at ibrutinib response.

The repertoire was sequenced with immunoSEQ multiplex PCR; TCRdb's copy has only in-frame clones and lacks some. This sample carries approximately 47,000 clones, just over 65% of them seen once, and the ten largest clones take 20% to 25%. Per the germline V gene, CDR1 is MGHRA and CDR2 is YSYEKL. J lost 5 bases, V lost 1 base, and 15 bases had no gene match. The CDR3 runs to 18 residues. Only a few counts were recorded for this clone. Its antigen is undetermined. The gene calls are TRBV4-1 and TRBJ2-3, with TRBD1 matching 7 bases. The source material was PBMCs, sampled after 24 months of ibrutinib treatment. This receptor was obtained from a human donor with chronic lymphocytic leukemia. CDR3 nucleotide sequence: TGCGCCAGCAGCCAAGGGGGTCGACAGGGTGCACGGGTAGATACGCAGTATTTT. This translates into CASSQGGRQGARVDTQYF.